These 11 T cell receptor beta chains originate from one sample sequenced in a study of technical replicates of blood from a few donors. The data were produced by immunoSEQ multiplex PCR, yet TCRdb's version contains in-frame clones alone and is incomplete. This sample has 95,000 to 100,000 clones, with 96% found just once. Sequenced input: T cells isolated from PBMCs. These receptors all stem from a human donor in good health.

The V and J genes are TRBV5-4 and TRBJ2-6, with 7 bases identical to TRBD1. Germline CDR1 and CDR2: SGHNT and YYREEE (reference sequence). The CDR3 is 18 residues long. V dropped 3 bases and J dropped 0; count of bases not matched to a gene: 9. In nucleotides, the CDR3 is TGTGCCAGCAGCTCGGACAGGCCCCGGAGCTCTGGGGCCAACGTCCTGACTTTC. As protein: CASSSDRPRSSGANVLTF.

This clone was picked up one time. The rearrangement joins TRBV6-5 to TRBJ2-2; 8 bases are a match to TRBD1. From germline, CDR1 is MNHEY and CDR2 SVGAGI. V lost 0 bases to trimming and J lost 6 bases; unmatched junction nucleotides: 3. The CDR3 is 15 residues long. This CDR3 is CASSYSTGVAGELFF. The CDR3 region has the DNA TGTGCCAGCAGTTACTCGACAGGGGTTGCCGGGGAGCTGTTTTTT.

The genes are TRBV6-4 and TRBJ1-1; TRBD1 matches 9 bases. V lost 2 bases and J lost 5; bases outside the gene matches: 3. The CDR3 covers 14 residues. Germline CDR1 reads MRHNA; CDR2 reads SNTAGT. CDR3 sequence (DNA): TGTGCCAGCAGTGACACTGACAGGGGGACTGAAGCTTTCTTT. It yields the protein CASSDTDRGTEAFF.

The rearrangement joins TRBV28 to TRBJ2-7; TRBD1 agrees at 8 bases. The CDR3 is 14 residues long. The trim removed 5 bases at V and 2 bases at J, leaving 5 bases unmatched. Germline-derived CDR1 and CDR2 are MDHEN and SYDVKM. Here the CDR3 reads CASSVTGATYEQYF. CDR3 bases: TGTGCCAGCAGTGTGACAGGGGCAACCTACGAGCAGTACTTC.

The CDR3 DNA reads TGTGCCAGCAGTTCGGGACTAGCGGGAGGCGAGCAGTACTTC. Protein sequence: CASSSGLAGGEQYF. This chain uses TRBV6-5 with TRBJ2-7; TRBD2 agrees at 15 bases. The germline gives CDR1 MNHEY, CDR2 SVGAGI. The CDR3 has 14 residues. Germline trimming cut 4 bases from V and 6 bases from J; bases unmatched to any gene: 1.

Concerning this clone itself: The final CDR3 position lacks the conserved phenylalanine or tryptophan, pointing to a likely read error. Because the CDR3's place on the DNA is in doubt, the DNA is left out and the CDR3 is given as listed by TCRdb. The chain recombines TRBV7-9 with TRBJ1-1; TRBD1 reflects the table's D call only, with no check against the DNA. CDR1 is SEHNR, CDR2 FQNEAQ, per germline (reference sequence). The CDR3 spans 13 amino acids, including both terminal residues. The CDR3 is CASSLPDSLLLFV.

This clone is a singleton in its sample. At one of its ends the junction is not consistent with the germline gene, which may arise from a read error. V gene TRBV5-4 combines with J gene TRBJ1-2; a weak D match, TRBD1 (6 bases). There are 15 residues in the CDR3. Per germline, CDR1 SGHNT and CDR2 YYREEE (reference sequence). DNA of the CDR3: TGTGCCAGCAGCTCAGACAGGATTCGGAACTATGGCTACGCCTTC. Its translation: CASSSDRIRNYGYAF.

The V call is TRBV5-1, the J call TRBJ1-1; a weak D match, TRBD1 (5 bases). Per germline, CDR1 SGHRS and CDR2 YFSETQ. The CDR3 loop spans 15 amino acids. Trimming removed 4 bases at V and 3 bases at J, with 16 bases between. The CDR3, as DNA: TGCGCCAGCAGCCCAATCGGGTCGGGGGACACTGAAGCTTTCTTT. Encoded protein: CASSPIGSGDTEAFF.

CDR3 bases: TGTGCCAGCAGCTTTCGACCACTAGCGGTGAAATACAATGAGCAGTTCTTC. Protein sequence: CASSFRPLAVKYNEQFF. The chain employs TRBV7-6 and TRBJ2-1; TRBD2 agrees at 8 bases. Germline-derived CDR1 and CDR2 are SGHVS and FNYEAQ. Trimming removed 3 bases from V and 4 bases from J; junction bases left unmatched: 11. The CDR3 consists of 17 residues.

The chain links TRBV11-3 to TRBJ2-7; no definite D call. Germline V gives CDR1 SGHNT, CDR2 YENEEA. Trimming shortened V by 5 bases and J by 3 bases, and 26 bases separated the two germline ends. CDR3 size: 18 residues. CDR3 sequence: CASSVSDRFEEPGYEQYF. CDR3 nucleotide sequence: TGTGCCAGCAGCGTATCCGACCGGTTTGAAGAACCGGGCTACGAGCAGTACTTC.

The chain joins TRBV2 to TRBJ2-7; 9 bases line up with TRBD1. The V and J ends lost 4 bases and 2 bases, in that order; junction bases with no gene match: 3. Germline V gene sequence: CDR1 SNHLY, CDR2 FYNNEI. This CDR3 is built from 14 residues. The chain's CDR3 is CASSGRQGAYEQYF. CDR3 DNA: TGTGCCAGCAGTGGACGACAGGGGGCCTACGAGCAGTACTTC.